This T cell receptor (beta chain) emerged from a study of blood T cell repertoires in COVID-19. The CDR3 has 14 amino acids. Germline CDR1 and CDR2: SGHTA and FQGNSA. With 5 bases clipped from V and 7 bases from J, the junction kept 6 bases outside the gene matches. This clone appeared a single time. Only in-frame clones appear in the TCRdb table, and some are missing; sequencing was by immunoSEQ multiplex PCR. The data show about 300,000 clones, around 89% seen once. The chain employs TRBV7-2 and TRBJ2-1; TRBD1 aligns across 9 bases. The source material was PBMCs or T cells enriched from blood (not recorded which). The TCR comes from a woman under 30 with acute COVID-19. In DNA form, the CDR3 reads TGTGCCAGCAGCCCCGGACAGGGGTGGAATGAGCAGTTCTTC. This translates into CASSPGQGWNEQFF.